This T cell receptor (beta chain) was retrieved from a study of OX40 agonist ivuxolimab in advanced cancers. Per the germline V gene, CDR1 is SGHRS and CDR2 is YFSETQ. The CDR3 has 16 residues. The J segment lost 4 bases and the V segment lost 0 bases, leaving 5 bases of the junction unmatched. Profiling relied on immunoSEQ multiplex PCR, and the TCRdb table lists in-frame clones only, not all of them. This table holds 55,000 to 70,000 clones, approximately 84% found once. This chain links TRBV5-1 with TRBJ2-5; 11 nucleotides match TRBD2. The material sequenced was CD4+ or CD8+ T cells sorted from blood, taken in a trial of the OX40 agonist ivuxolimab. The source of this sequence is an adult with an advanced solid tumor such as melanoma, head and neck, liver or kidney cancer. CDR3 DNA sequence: TGCGCCAGCAGCTTGGGACTAGCGGGGAGGAGAGAGACCCAGTACTTC. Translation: CASSLGLAGRRETQYF.